The clone carrying this T cell receptor beta chain is identified as medium-sized from frequency. Its antigen remains unidentified. Multiplex touch-down PCR amplified TRB using TRB-A and TRB-B pools in one tube. Using the multiplex PCR reads, TCRdb records one entry per CDR3 protein without DNA. This listing includes 5,500 to 6,500 distinct CDR3 sequences. This specimen comes from a study of T cell clusters in autoimmune cytopenias. TRB was amplified from approximately 250 ng of peripheral blood genomic DNA per sample. Regarding the study as a whole: Exclusive TRB clusters were about 2.9-fold more numerous in healthy donors than in active autoimmune hepatitis.

The germline CDR1 and CDR2 sequences are MNHEY and SVGEGT. This CDR3 is 13 amino acids long. The data also belong to a second study, concerning T cell repertoires in aging, cancer and after chemotherapy. As reported in that work: Millions of TCR reads were in the whole dataset. Across the chemotherapy interval, each cancer cohort showed higher median generation probability, suggesting thymic rebound.

The source material was peripheral blood. The chain combines TRBV6-2 or TRBV6-3 with TRBJ1-2; TCRdb's D call, TRBD1, is unchecked because there is no DNA. The sequence derives from a human donor in good health. CDR3 sequence reads: CASSTGDNYGYTF.